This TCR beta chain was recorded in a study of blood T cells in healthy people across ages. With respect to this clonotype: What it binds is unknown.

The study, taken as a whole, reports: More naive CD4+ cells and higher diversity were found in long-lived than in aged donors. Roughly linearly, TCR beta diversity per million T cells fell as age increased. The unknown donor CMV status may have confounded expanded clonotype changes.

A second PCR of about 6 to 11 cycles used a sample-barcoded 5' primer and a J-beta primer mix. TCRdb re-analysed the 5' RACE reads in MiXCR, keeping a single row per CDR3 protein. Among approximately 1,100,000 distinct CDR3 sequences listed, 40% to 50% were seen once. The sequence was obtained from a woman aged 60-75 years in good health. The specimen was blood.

The CDR3 protein is CASRGEILAGGVVNEQFF. The DNA of the CDR3 is TGTGCCAGCCGCGGGGAAATTCTAGCGGGAGGAGTGGTGAATGAGCAGTTCTTC. This chain links TRBV3-1 with TRBJ2-1, with TRBD2 matching 11 bases. After removal of 8 bases from V and 7 bases from J, the junction contained 19 bases not matched to a gene. Per germline, CDR1 LGHDT and CDR2 YNNKEL (reference sequence). This CDR3 is 18 amino acids long.